The 19 T cell receptor beta chains presented below share a single source sample, sequenced in a study of blood T cell repertoires in COVID-19 (dated by TCRdb to the early 2020s). To prepare the library, the immunoSEQ multiplex PCR assay was applied. In TCRdb, the immuneACCESS table is reduced to in-frame sequences with V and J assigned. These tables do not hold every clone; where another copy was compared, an unresolved V gene accounts for under half, and the others remain unexplained. The sample table lists 220,000 or so clones, more than 85% of them with a count of one. Of the sample, more than 8.5% falls within the top ten clones. The source material was peripheral blood. All receptors come from a woman aged 50 to 65 with COVID-19, enrolled during active disease.

In this sample, this clone turned up once. The chain combines TRBV7-5 with TRBJ2-1; the D call TRBD2 from the table was never checked on the DNA. TRBV7-5 is described as a pseudogene. This CDR3 contains 19 residues. The CDR3 spells CARSTRRAGGPTTNNEQFF. DNA for the CDR3: TGTGCCAGAAGCACCCGCCGGGCGGGGGGCCCTACTACTAACAATGAGCAGTTCTTC.

This chain connects TRBV4-1 to TRBJ1-1; D is ambiguous. Germline values: CDR1 MGHRA, CDR2 YSYEKL. Trimming pared 1 base from V and 1 base from J, leaving 7 bases between. CDR3 length: 14 residues. CDR3 in DNA: TGCGCCAGCAGCCAAGGAGGCAGGAACACTGAAGCTTTCTTT. Translating it yields CASSQGGRNTEAFF.

The chain has TRBV24-1 and TRBJ2-1; D perhaps matches TRBD1 (5 bases). This CDR3 spans 15 amino acids. The V end lost 7 bases, the J end lost 8 bases, and 20 bases lay between the germline ends. The germline V gene has CDR1 KGHDR and CDR2 SFDVKD. In nucleotides, the CDR3 is TGTGCCACCAGGCTACGTTTACAGGAGATGCATGAGCAGTTCTTC. This encodes CATRLRLQEMHEQFF.

The chain carries TRBV19 and TRBJ1-1, with 9 bases lining up with TRBD1. The CDR3 loop spans 15 amino acids. With 5 bases clipped from V and 5 bases from J, the junction kept 9 bases outside the gene matches. Germline assignment: CDR1 LNHDA and CDR2 SQIVND (reference sequence). The chain's CDR3 is CASSLQGAPATEAFF. CDR3 DNA: TGTGCCAGTAGTCTACAGGGGGCGCCAGCTACTGAAGCTTTCTTT.

V and J are TRBV6-6 and TRBJ1-1, with D uncertain. The ends were cut back, 0 bases at V and 8 bases at J, with 13 bases in the middle. CDR1 and CDR2 from the germline V gene are MNHNY and SVGAGI (reference sequence). The CDR3 runs 14 residues. The CDR3 DNA is TGTGCCAGCAGTTACTCGAGTCGCAGCGAAGAAGCTTTCTTT. It translates to CASSYSSRSEEAFF.

This clone was observed a few times. The chain has TRBV5-5 and TRBJ1-1; TRBD1 matches at 8 bases. CDR3 size: 17 residues. In germline, CDR1 is SGHKS, CDR2 YYEKEE (reference sequence). Trimming took 3 bases from V and 1 from J; bases not matched to a gene: 11. The CDR3 spells CASSSDRGSYSNTEAFF. CDR3 DNA sequence: TGTGCCAGCAGCTCCGACAGGGGAAGCTATTCGAACACTGAAGCTTTCTTT. The full variable domain, in which reference TRBV5-5 and TRBJ1-1 provide the parts outside the CDR3, is DAGVTQSPTHLIKTRGQQVTLRCSPISGHKSVSWYQQVLGQGPQFIFQYYEKEERGRGNFPDRFSARQFPNYSSELNVNALLLGDSALYLCASSSDRGSYSNTEAFFGQGTRLTVV.

V is TRBV6-5 and J is TRBJ2-6; tentative D call: TRBD2 (5 bases). Germline assignment: CDR1 MNHEY and CDR2 SVGAGI. This CDR3 contains 15 residues. Trimming took 6 bases from V and 1 from J, leaving 10 bases between them. In DNA form, the CDR3 reads TGTGCCAGCAGAGACCCGGGGTCTGGGGCCAACGTCCTGACTTTC. Amino acid sequence: CASRDPGSGANVLTF.

This clone was detected ten times or more. The rearrangement uses TRBV2 and TRBJ2-1; D is possibly TRBD1 (6 bases). V was clipped by 8 bases and J by 8 bases, with 19 bases between them. The CDR3 is 14 residues long. From germline, CDR1 is SNHLY and CDR2 FYNNEI. CDR3 sequence reads: CASLDRPPRHEQFF. The CDR3 nucleotides are TGTGCCAGCCTGGACAGACCACCTAGGCATGAGCAGTTCTTC.

The chain joins TRBV5-8 to TRBJ2-7; D is perhaps TRBD1 (5 bases). CDR1 and CDR2 from the germline V gene are SGHTS and YDEGEE. The CDR3 contains 13 residues. V lost 0 bases and J lost 3, with 7 bases in between. In DNA, the CDR3 is TGTGCCAGCAGCTTGGGACAGTTCTACGAGCAGTACTTC. Encoded protein: CASSLGQFYEQYF. Full variable domain (missing parts from reference TRBV5-8 and TRBJ2-7): EAGVTQSPTHLIKTRGQQATLRCSPISGHTSVYWYQQALGLGLQFLLWYDEGEERNRGNFPPRFSGRQFPNYSSELNVNALELEDSALYLCASSLGQFYEQYFGPGTRLTVT.

The genes are TRBV27 and TRBJ2-3; 7 bases line up with TRBD2. J lost 2 bases, V lost 7 bases, and 9 bases had no gene match. The CDR3 is 15 residues long. The germline V gene encodes CDR1 MNHEY and CDR2 SMNVEV (reference sequence). CDR3 coding DNA: TGTGCCAGCACATTCAGCGGGGTGTTCACAGATACGCAGTATTTT. Protein product: CASTFSGVFTDTQYF.

The V and J genes are TRBV25-1 and TRBJ2-1, with TRBD1 matching over 8 bases. V gave up 4 bases and J gave up 6 bases; unmatched junction bases: 5. The CDR3 is made up of 14 amino acids. Germline V lookup: CDR1 MGHDK, CDR2 SYGVNS. The DNA of the CDR3 is TGTGCCAGCAGTGGCACAGGGGGTTTCAATGAGCAGTTCTTC. Translated, it gives CASSGTGGFNEQFF.

This clone was seen more than once but under ten times. The CDR3 nucleotides read TGTGCCAGCAGCCTACAGGTTCGGAGCACAGATACGCAGTATTTT. Its translation is CASSLQVRSTDTQYF. V and J are TRBV5-6 and TRBJ2-3; D may be TRBD1 (5 bases). The CDR3 is 15 amino acids. Germline V gives CDR1 SGHDT, CDR2 YYEEEE. Trimming took 4 bases from V and 0 from J, leaving 12 bases between them. Full variable domain (outside the CDR3, taken from reference TRBV5-6 and TRBJ2-3): DAGVTQSPTHLIKTRGQQVTLRCSPKSGHDTVSWYQQALGQGPQFIFQYYEEEERQRGNFPDRFSGHQFPNYSSELNVNALLLGDSALYLCASSLQVRSTDTQYFGPGTRLTVL.

This clone was counted only a few times. The CDR3 here is CASSSQGAGDYGYTF. In nucleotides, the CDR3 is TGTGCCAGTAGTTCTCAGGGGGCTGGTGACTATGGCTACACCTTC. The rearrangement uses TRBV19 and TRBJ1-2, with 8 nucleotides matching TRBD1. Germline CDR1 reads LNHDA; CDR2 reads SQIVND (reference sequence). Trimming at V came to 5 bases and at J to 3 bases, leaving 8 bases not matched to a gene. The CDR3 has 15 amino acids.

This sequence joins TRBV6-4 and TRBJ2-1; 7 bases fit TRBD2. This CDR3 is 15 amino acids long. Germline lookup yields CDR1 MRHNA and CDR2 SNTAGT. The ends lost 5 bases at V and 5 bases at J; junction bases unmatched: 9. Here the CDR3 reads CASSYLPGGNNEQFF. The DNA of the CDR3 is TGTGCCAGCAGTTACCTTCCGGGAGGAAACAATGAGCAGTTCTTC.

The CDR3 region has the DNA TGTGCCAGCAGCCAACGGGGGAACAGGAACAATGAGCAGTTCTTC. Its translation: CASSQRGNRNNEQFF. The V and J genes are TRBV14 and TRBJ2-1, with D maybe TRBD2 (6 bases). This CDR3 has 15 amino acids. In germline, CDR1 is SGHDN, CDR2 FVKESK. Trimming pared 2 bases from V and 5 bases from J, leaving 13 bases between.

The V and J genes are TRBV5-1 and TRBJ1-2; 9 nucleotides align to TRBD1. The V gene's germline CDR1 is SGHRS and CDR2 YFSETQ. CDR3 size: 14 residues. Trimming cost V 6 bases and J 4 bases; bases outside gene matches: 7. CDR3 sequence: CASTSDRGRYGYTF. The CDR3 DNA reads TGCGCCAGCACTTCGGACAGGGGACGCTATGGCTACACCTTC.

The chain is built from TRBV7-8 and TRBJ2-7; TRBD1 matches at 8 bases. Germline V lookup: CDR1 SGHVS, CDR2 FQNEAQ. V lost 2 bases to trimming and J lost 6 bases; unmatched junction nucleotides: 12. CDR3 length: 16 amino acids. The CDR3: CASSLRLRQGTGEQYF. The CDR3 DNA reads TGTGCCAGCAGCTTAAGGCTCCGACAGGGGACAGGCGAGCAGTACTTC.

The gene calls are TRBV4-2 and TRBJ1-2; 9 bases align to TRBD1. Germline V gene sequence: CDR1 LGHNA, CDR2 YNFKEQ. The CDR3 consists of 14 residues. With 4 bases clipped from V and 6 bases from J, the junction kept 6 bases outside the gene matches. As DNA, the CDR3 is TGTGCCAGCAGCCTTGGACAGGGGAGTAATGGCTACACCTTC. Encoded protein: CASSLGQGSNGYTF.

This clone was detected only once. V gene TRBV10-3 combines with J gene TRBJ1-4; 7 bases align to TRBD1. This CDR3 contains 18 residues. Looked up from germline, CDR1 is ENHRY and CDR2 is SYGVKD. The J segment lost 2 bases and the V segment lost 2 bases, leaving 11 bases of the junction unmatched. The DNA of the CDR3 is TGTGCCATCAGTGAGAGGCCAGGGGGATATGCGACTAATGAAAAACTGTTTTTT. Its protein product is CAISERPGGYATNEKLFF.